The TCR beta chain described here comes from a study of CD8 T cells in ankylosing spondylitis. In germline, CDR1 is SEHNR, CDR2 FQNEAQ (reference sequence). The CDR3 is 15 residues long. Trimming removed 5 bases at V and 0 bases at J, with 11 bases between. Whole-study findings and limits: It appeared that ankylosing spondylitis blood was characterized by a TCR beta motif of roughly 8 highly homologous variants. Earlier work had already found some motif variants in reactive arthritis synovial fluid and blood. The authors found the disease-linked clones to be CD8+ and relatively rare in peripheral blood.

This clonotype was seen ten or more times. The antigen remains undetermined. As the method for making TCR beta libraries, quantitative 5'-RACE with molecular barcodes was used. MiXCR was run by TCRdb on the 5' RACE reads, yielding one entry per CDR3 protein. The sample yields about 220,000 distinct CDR3 sequences, approximately 7.4% seen once. The clonotype was recovered from a male donor with ankylosing spondylitis. The rearrangement joins TRBV7-9 to TRBJ1-3; the D gene is possibly TRBD1 (5 bases). The sequencing sample was made of blood, either unsorted or a sorted T cell fraction (not recorded which). The DNA for the CDR3 is TGTGCCAGCAGCGCACAGGTGAACTCTGGAAACACCATATATTTT. Its protein is CASSAQVNSGNTIYF.